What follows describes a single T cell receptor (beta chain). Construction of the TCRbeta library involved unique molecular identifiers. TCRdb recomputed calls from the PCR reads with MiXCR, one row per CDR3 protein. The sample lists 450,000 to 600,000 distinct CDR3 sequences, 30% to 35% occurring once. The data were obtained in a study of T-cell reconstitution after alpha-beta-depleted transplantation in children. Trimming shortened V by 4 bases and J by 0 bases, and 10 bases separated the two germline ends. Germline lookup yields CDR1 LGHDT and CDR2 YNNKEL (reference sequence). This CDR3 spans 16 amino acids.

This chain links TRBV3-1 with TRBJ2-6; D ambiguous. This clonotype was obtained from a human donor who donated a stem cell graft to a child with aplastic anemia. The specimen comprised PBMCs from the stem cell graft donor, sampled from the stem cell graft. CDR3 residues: CASSLRRTSGANVLTF. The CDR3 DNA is TGTGCCAGCAGCCTGCGTCGGACCTCTGGGGCCAACGTCCTGACTTTC.